The present T cell receptor beta chain was sequenced within a study of blood T cell repertoires in COVID-19. Study summary: COVID-19 samples collected from the United States, Italy and Spain covered acute and convalescent phases. PBMCs, B-cell-depleted T cells, or T cells were the source of the cDNA or gDNA that made up the material.

Authors' analysis steps: Reference gene primer amplification gave estimated nucleated cell counts. TCRdb's table, derived via immunoSEQ multiplex PCR, lists solely in-frame clones and lacks some. The D gene and trimming were derived from the DNA, and the V and J assignments and clone size from that table. This repertoire shows around 260,000 clones, around nine tenths found once; its top ten account for approximately 9.4%. CDR3 length equals 15 residues. Germline loops: CDR1 SGHVS, CDR2 FQNEAQ. The V gene end was trimmed by 3 bases and the J gene end by 1 base; junction bases not matched to a gene: 2.

The chain joins TRBV7-8 to TRBJ2-3; the match to TRBD1 covers 9 bases. The TCR comes from a man aged 35 to 55 who had recovered from COVID-19. Sequenced sample: peripheral blood. This CDR3 is CASSFGTGRTDTQYF. In DNA, the CDR3 is TGTGCCAGCAGCTTCGGGACAGGGCGCACAGATACGCAGTATTTT.